Sequencing of this TCR beta chain was carried out in a study of OX40 agonist ivuxolimab in advanced cancers. The study sampled blood at baseline, cycle 4 day 1, and cycle 7 day 1. This CDR3 spans 15 amino acids. Germline lookup yields CDR1 SGHVS and CDR2 FNYEAQ. With 1 base removed from V and 3 bases from J, the gap between germline ends came to 10 bases. Assay used: immunoSEQ multiplex PCR; TCRdb lists only in-frame clones, some missing. The sample lists 40,000 to 60,000 clones; 90% to 95% were seen once. This clone was recorded once. This clonotype was sampled from an adult with an advanced solid tumor such as melanoma, head and neck, liver or kidney cancer. The material was CD4+ or CD8+ T cells sorted from blood, obtained in a trial of the OX40 agonist ivuxolimab. The rearrangement joins TRBV7-6 to TRBJ1-5; possible D gene TRBD1, 5 bases. The CDR3 nucleotides read TGTGCCAGCAGCTTAGGGGCAGGGAACAATCAGCCCCAGCATTTT. Translation gives CASSLGAGNNQPQHF.